The source of this T cell receptor (beta chain) is a study of shared clonotypes between healthy human individuals. The CDR3 loop spans 13 amino acids. Germline V lookup: CDR1 SGHAT, CDR2 FQNNGV. J lost 13 bases, V lost 3 bases, and 7 bases had no gene match. Comment on this clone: Its specificity is not known.

Overall study results and limits: Memory subsets generally showed smaller estimated richness than naive subsets did.

Execution of the assay was at deep level. TCRdb keeps only in-frame clones here, not all; method: immunoSEQ multiplex PCR. This sample has approximately 2,300,000 clones, with 85% to 95% found just once. The sequenced sample was naive CD4+ T cells from PBMCs. The subset was: CD45RA+ positively selected. This TCR came from a man between 18 and 29 years old in good health. Some clones in this sample may be carry-over from other donors' samples. This chain uses TRBV11-2 with TRBJ2-1, with 9 bases fitting TRBD2. This chain's CDR3 is CASSFGSGSKQFF. The CDR3, as DNA: TGTGCCAGCAGCTTTGGTAGCGGGAGTAAACAGTTCTTC.